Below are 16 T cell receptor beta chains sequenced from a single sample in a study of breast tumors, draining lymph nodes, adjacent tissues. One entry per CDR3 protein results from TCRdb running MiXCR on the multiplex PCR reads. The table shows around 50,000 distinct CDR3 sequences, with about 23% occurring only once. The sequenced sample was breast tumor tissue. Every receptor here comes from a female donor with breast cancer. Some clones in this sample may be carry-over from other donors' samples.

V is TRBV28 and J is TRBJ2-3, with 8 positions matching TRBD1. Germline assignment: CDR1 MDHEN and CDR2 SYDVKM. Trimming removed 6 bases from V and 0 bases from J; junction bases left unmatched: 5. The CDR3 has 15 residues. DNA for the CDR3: TGTGCCAGCAGCACGGACAGGGCTAGCACAGATACGCAGTATTTT. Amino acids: CASSTDRASTDTQYF.

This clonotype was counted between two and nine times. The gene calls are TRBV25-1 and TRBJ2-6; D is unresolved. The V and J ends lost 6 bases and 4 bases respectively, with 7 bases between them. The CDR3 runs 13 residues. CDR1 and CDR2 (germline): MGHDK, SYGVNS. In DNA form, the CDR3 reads TGTGCCAGCAGGGGCGCCGGGGCCAACGTCCTGACTTTC. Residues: CASRGAGANVLTF.

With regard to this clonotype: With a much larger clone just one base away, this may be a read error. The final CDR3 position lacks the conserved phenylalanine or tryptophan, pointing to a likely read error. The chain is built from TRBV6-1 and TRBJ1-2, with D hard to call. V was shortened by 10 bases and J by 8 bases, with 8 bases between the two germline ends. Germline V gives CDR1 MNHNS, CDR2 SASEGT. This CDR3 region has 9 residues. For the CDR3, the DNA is TGTGCCACTACCGGAGGCTACACCCTC. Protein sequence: CATTGGYTL.

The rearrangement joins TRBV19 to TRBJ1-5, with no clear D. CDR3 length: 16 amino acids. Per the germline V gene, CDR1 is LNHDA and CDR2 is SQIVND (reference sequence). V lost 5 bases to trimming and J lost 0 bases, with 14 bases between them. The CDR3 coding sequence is TGTGCCAGTAGTCCGGCACGGGAGTATAGCAATCAGCCCCAGCATTTT. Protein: CASSPAREYSNQPQHF.

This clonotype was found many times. Here the CDR3 DNA reads TGTGCCAGCAGTTCGAACAACATGGTCTCCTACGAGCAGTACTTC. Protein sequence: CASSSNNMVSYEQYF. This rearrangement joins TRBV28 to TRBJ2-7; no reliable D call. The CDR3 extends over 15 amino acids. V dropped 4 bases and J dropped 0 bases, with 13 bases sitting between them. Germline V gene lookup returns CDR1 MDHEN and CDR2 SYDVKM.

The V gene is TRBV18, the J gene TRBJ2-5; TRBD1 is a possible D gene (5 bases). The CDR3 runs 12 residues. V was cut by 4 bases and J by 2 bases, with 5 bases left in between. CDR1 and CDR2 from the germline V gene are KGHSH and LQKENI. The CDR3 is CASSQGQETQYF. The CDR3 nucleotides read TGTGCCAGCTCACAGGGGCAAGAGACCCAGTACTTC.

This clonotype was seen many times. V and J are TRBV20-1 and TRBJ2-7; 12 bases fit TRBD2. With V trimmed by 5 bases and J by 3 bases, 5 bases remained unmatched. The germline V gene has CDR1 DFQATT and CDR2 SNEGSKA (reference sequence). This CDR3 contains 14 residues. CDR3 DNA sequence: TGCAGTGCTGCGAAACTAGCGGGGGGCTACGAGCAGTACTTC. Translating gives CSAAKLAGGYEQYF.

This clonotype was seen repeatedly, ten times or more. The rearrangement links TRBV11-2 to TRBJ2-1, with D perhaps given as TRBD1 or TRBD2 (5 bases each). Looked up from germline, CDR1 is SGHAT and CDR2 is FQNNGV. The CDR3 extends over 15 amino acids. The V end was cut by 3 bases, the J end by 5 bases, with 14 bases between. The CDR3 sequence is CASSLEWDLNNEQFF. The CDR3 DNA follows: TGTGCCAGCAGCTTGGAGTGGGACCTAAACAATGAGCAGTTCTTC.

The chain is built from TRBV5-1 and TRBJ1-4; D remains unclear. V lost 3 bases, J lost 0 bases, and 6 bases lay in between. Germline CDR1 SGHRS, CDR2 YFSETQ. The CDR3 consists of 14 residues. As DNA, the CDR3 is TGCGCCAGCAGCTCCGGGGCAACTAATGAAAAACTGTTTTTT. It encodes CASSSGATNEKLFF.

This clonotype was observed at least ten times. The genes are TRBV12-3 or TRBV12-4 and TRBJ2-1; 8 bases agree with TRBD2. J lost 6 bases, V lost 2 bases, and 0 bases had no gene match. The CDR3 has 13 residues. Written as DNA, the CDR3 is TGTGCCAGCAGTTTACTAGCGGGCAATGAGCAGTTCTTC. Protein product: CASSLLAGNEQFF.

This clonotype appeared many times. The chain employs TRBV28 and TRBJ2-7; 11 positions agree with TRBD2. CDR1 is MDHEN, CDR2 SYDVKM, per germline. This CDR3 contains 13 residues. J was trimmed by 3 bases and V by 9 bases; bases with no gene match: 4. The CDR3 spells CARRTSGFYEQYF. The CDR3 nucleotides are TGTGCCAGACGGACTAGCGGGTTCTACGAGCAGTACTTC.

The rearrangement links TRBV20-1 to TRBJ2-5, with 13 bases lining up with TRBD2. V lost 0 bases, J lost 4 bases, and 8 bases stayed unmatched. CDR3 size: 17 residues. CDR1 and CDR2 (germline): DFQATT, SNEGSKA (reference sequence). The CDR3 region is CSARDRLAGGWAETQYF. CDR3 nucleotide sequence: TGCAGTGCTAGAGATCGACTAGCGGGGGGCTGGGCAGAGACCCAGTACTTC.

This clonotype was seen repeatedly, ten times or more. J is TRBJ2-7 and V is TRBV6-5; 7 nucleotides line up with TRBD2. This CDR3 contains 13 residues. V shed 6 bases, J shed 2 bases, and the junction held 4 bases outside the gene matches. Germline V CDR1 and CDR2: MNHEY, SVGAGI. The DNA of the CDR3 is TGTGCCAGCAGGGGAGGGCACCCCTACGAGCAGTACTTC. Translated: CASRGGHPYEQYF.

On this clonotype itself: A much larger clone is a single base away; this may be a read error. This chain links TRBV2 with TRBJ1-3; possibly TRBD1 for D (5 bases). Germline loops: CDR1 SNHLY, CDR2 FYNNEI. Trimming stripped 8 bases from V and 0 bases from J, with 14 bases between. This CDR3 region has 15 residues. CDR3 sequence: CASRAGSVSGNTIYF. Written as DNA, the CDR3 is TGTGCCAGCCGGGCAGGGTCCGTCTCTGGAAACACCATATATTTT.

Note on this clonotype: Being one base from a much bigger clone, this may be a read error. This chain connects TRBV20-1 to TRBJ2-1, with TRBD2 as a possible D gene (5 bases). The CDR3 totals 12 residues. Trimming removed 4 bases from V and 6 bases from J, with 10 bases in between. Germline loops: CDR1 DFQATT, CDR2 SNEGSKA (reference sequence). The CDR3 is CSANGLSNEQFF. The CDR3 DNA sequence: TGCAGTGCTAACGGACTGAGCAATGAGCAGTTCTTC.

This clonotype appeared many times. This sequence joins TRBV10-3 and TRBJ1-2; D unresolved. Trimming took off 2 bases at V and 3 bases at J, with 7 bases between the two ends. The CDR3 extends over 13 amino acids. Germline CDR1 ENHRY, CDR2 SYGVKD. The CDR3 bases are TGTGCCATCAGTGAGACCCAGGACTATGGCTACACCTTC. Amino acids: CAISETQDYGYTF.